This T cell receptor (beta chain) was identified during a study of blood T cell repertoires in COVID-19. About the research overall: The United States, Italy and Spain supplied acute and convalescent COVID-19 samples.

Authors' analysis steps: Scientists estimated how many nucleated cells there were by amplifying reference gene primers. The repertoire was sequenced with immunoSEQ multiplex PCR; TCRdb's copy has only in-frame clones and lacks some. The DNA gave D and trimming, while V, J and clone size come from that table. The sample shows around 93,000 clones, more than 75% of them seen only once. This clone was picked up one time. CDR1 and CDR2 from the germline V gene are SEHNR and FQNEAQ (reference sequence). CDR3 length: 15 residues. With 1 base removed from V and 4 bases from J, the gap between germline ends came to 10 bases.

V gene TRBV7-9 combines with J gene TRBJ1-4; possibly TRBD1 for D (5 bases). This receptor was taken from a human donor in a cohort sampled during active COVID-19. Specimen: peripheral blood. The CDR3 reads CASSLVMGHNEKLFF. The CDR3 DNA sequence: TGTGCCAGCAGCTTAGTCATGGGGCATAATGAAAAACTGTTTTTT.